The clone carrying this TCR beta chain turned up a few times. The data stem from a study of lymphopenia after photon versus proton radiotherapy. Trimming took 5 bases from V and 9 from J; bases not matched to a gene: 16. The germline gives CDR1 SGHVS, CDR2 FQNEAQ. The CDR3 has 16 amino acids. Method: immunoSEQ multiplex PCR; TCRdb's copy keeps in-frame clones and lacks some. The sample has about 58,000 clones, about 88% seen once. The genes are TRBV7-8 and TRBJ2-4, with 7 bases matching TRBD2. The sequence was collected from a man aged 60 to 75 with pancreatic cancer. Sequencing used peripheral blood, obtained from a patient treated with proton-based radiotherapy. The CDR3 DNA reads TGTGCCAGCAGCCTGTCTCCTACAGGAAGGGAGGGCATTCAGTACTTC. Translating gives CASSLSPTGREGIQYF.